This T cell receptor beta chain was sequenced for a study of T cell responses to AZD1222 COVID-19 vaccine. Study context: Analyses pooled second doses at about 4 or about 12 weeks. Study-level findings and limits: As reported, nearly half of all spike-specific TCRs target variant regions that are unmutated.

Remarks on this clone: Antigen: not known.

Sequencing was performed with immunoSEQ multiplex PCR; in TCRdb, only in-frame clones are kept and a portion is missing. Counted here are around 80,000 clones, approximately 90% occurring once; the ten biggest clones make up roughly 5.6%. This CDR3 is built from 15 residues. Germline assignment: CDR1 SGHAT and CDR2 FQDESV (reference sequence). The J segment lost 2 bases and the V segment lost 5 bases, leaving 6 bases of the junction unmatched. The clonotype was recovered from an adult in good health. The chain couples TRBV11-1 to TRBJ1-1, with TRBD1 identical over 9 bases. Specimen: peripheral blood, collected on day 0 of AZD1222 vaccination. CDR3 in DNA: TGTGCCAGCAGCGACGACAGGGGGTACAACACTGAAGCTTTCTTT. Protein product: CASSDDRGYNTEAFF.